This T cell receptor beta chain was found in a study of tumor-infiltrating lymphocytes in oesophageal squamous cell carcinoma. Germline V gene lookup returns CDR1 SGHTA and CDR2 FQGNSA. Between the trimmed V and J ends, which lost 6 bases and 0 bases, there was a span of 12 bases. This CDR3 is built from 15 residues. TCRdb analysed the reads with MiXCR anew, one entry per CDR3 protein. The repertoire holds 9,500 to 12,000 distinct CDR3 sequences, with more than 50% as singletons. The chain uses TRBV7-2 and TRBJ2-1; TRBD1 might be the D (6 bases). This receptor was identified in a female donor with esophageal squamous cell carcinoma. Material: blood. CDR3: CASRKGGSSYNEQFF. DNA for the CDR3: TGTGCCAGCAGGAAAGGGGGAAGCTCCTACAATGAGCAGTTCTTC. Filled out from reference TRBV7-2 and TRBJ2-1, the complete variable domain reads GAGVSQSPSNKVTEKGKDVELRCDPISGHTALYWYRQSLGQGLEFLIYFQGNSAPDKSGLPSDRFSAERTGGSVSTLTIQRTQQEDSAVYLCASRKGGSSYNEQFFGPGTRLTVL.